This T cell receptor beta chain stems from a study of beta chain features in type 1 diabetes. Whole-study results and caveats: All four CD4+ subsets from Type 1 diabetes patients carried moderately but significantly shorter TCRB CDR3s.

Sorting with CD45RO/CCR7/CD25/CD127/CD95/CD27 yielded naive, central memory, regulatory and stem-like memory CD4+ cells. Remarks on this clone: Its antigen is unidentified.

Germline CDR1 SGDLS, CDR2 YYNGEE. The V end lost 3 bases, the J end lost 2 bases, and 12 bases lay between the germline ends. CDR3 size: 15 residues. What was sequenced were expressed TCRB transcripts, since all of the isolated RNA had been reverse transcribed. This table comes from immunoSEQ multiplex PCR, and its TCRdb copy is limited to in-frame clones, with some not included. This sample has around 200,000 clones, with approximately 13% found just once. The receptor's source is a woman aged 18-29 years in good health. The chain has TRBV9 and TRBJ2-1; possible D gene TRBD2, 6 bases. The material sequenced was central memory CD4+ T cells from blood. CDR3 bases: TGTGCCAGCAGCGCCGCCAGCGGGCCCTACAATGAGCAGTTCTTC. Its translation is CASSAASGPYNEQFF.